Each of the 16 T cell receptor beta chains below was sequenced from the same sample in a study of metastatic and nonmetastatic thyroid tumors. No treatment had been given to any patient before thyroid surgery. TCRdb re-called the PCR reads via MiXCR. This sample has 30,000 to 35,000 clones, with over 14% found just once. The sample was blood. These receptors were obtained from a male donor with papillary thyroid cancer or a benign thyroid nodule (not recorded which). Some clones in this sample may be carry-over from other donors' samples.

At least ten counts were recorded for this clone. The junction differs from germline at one of its ends, possibly a read error. The chain uses TRBV7-7 and TRBJ2-2, with D perhaps assigned TRBD1 or TRBD2 (5 bases each). There are 14 residues in the CDR3. Germline V lookup: CDR1 SSHAT, CDR2 FNYEAQ (reference sequence). The CDR3 is CASSPGGNTGELFF. In nucleotides, the CDR3 is TGTGCTAGCAGTCCTGGGGGGAACACCGGGGAGCTGTTTTTT.

This clone was recorded many times. This chain connects TRBV19 to TRBJ2-1; D may be TRBD2 (5 bases). Trimming left V 5 bases short and J 5 bases short, with 10 bases between. Germline CDR1 and CDR2: LNHDA and SQIVND (reference sequence). This CDR3 contains 13 residues. The CDR3 DNA is TGTGCCAGTAGTGCTTGGAGGAACAATGAGCAGTTCTTC. Translation: CASSAWRNNEQFF. Full variable domain (missing parts from reference TRBV19 and TRBJ2-1): DGGITQSPKYLFRKEGQNVTLSCEQNLNHDAMYWYRQDPGQGLRLIYYSQIVNDFQKGDIAEGYSVSREKKESFPLTVTSAQKNPTAFYLCASSAWRNNEQFFGPGTRLTVL.

This clone occurred many times. This chain joins TRBV7-9 and TRBJ1-2, with a weak D call TRBD1 (5 bases). Trimming shortened V by 1 base and J by 7 bases, and 7 bases separated the two germline ends. The length of the CDR3 is 12 residues. The germline V gene encodes CDR1 SEHNR and CDR2 FQNEAQ (reference sequence). The CDR3 sequence is CASSLDGGGYTF. CDR3 coding DNA: TGTGCCAGCAGCTTAGATGGGGGTGGCTACACCTTC.

The chain joins TRBV6-1 to TRBJ2-2; 10 nucleotides align to TRBD1. Trimming removed 6 bases from V and 5 bases from J; junction bases left unmatched: 6. The CDR3 has 15 residues. From germline, CDR1 is MNHNS and CDR2 SASEGT. For the CDR3, the DNA is TGTGCCAGCAGGGGTAGACAGGGGGCTACCGGGGAGCTGTTTTTT. Translating it yields CASRGRQGATGELFF.

This clone was seen many times. Additional DNA sequences in this sample encode the identical CDR3. The chain has TRBV18 and TRBJ1-1, with TRBD1 identical over 9 bases. The CDR3 covers 15 residues. The ends lost 2 bases at V and 5 bases at J; junction bases unmatched: 6. Germline V gives CDR1 KGHSH, CDR2 LQKENI. The CDR3 region has the DNA TGTGCCAGCTCACCAAGGACAGGGGACCTGACTGAAGCTTTCTTT. It translates to CASSPRTGDLTEAFF.

As to this clone: A much larger clone differs by one base, so this may be a read error. This rearrangement joins TRBV18 to TRBJ1-4; no clear D gene. The length of the CDR3 is 14 residues. Germline values: CDR1 KGHSH, CDR2 LQKENI. This chain's CDR3 is CTSSPLATNEKLFF. The CDR3 region has the DNA TGTACCAGCTCACCACTGGCAACTAATGAAAAACTGTTTTTT.

At least ten counts were recorded for this clone. The sample has other DNA sequences that encode this CDR3 too. The genes are TRBV10-3 and TRBJ2-7; TRBD1 aligns across 9 bases. The CDR3 is made up of 14 amino acids. Trimming cost V 8 bases and J 3 bases; bases outside gene matches: 8. Germline V lookup: CDR1 ENHRY, CDR2 SYGVKD. CDR3: CAIAGTGSFYEQYF. The DNA of the CDR3 is TGTGCCATCGCCGGGACAGGGAGCTTCTACGAGCAGTACTTC.

The V call is TRBV11-2, the J call TRBJ1-3; no firm D call. V gave up 5 bases and J gave up 0 bases, with 14 bases separating them. The CDR3 is made up of 16 amino acids. Per germline, CDR1 SGHAT and CDR2 FQNNGV. For the CDR3, the DNA is TGTGCCAGCAGCCCATCCCGCATGAGCTCTGGAAACACCATATATTTT. It yields the protein CASSPSRMSSGNTIYF. Together with reference TRBV11-2 and TRBJ1-3, the CDR3 gives the full variable domain: EAGVAQSPRYKIIEKRQSVAFWCNPISGHATLYWYQQILGQGPKLLIQFQNNGVVDDSQLPKDRFSAERLKGVDSTLKIQPAKLEDSAVYLCASSPSRMSSGNTIYFGEGSWLTVV.

As concerns this clone: This is likely a read error, given that the CDR3 carries no conserved phenylalanine or tryptophan at its end. Because the CDR3's place on the DNA is in doubt, the DNA is left out and the CDR3 is given as listed by TCRdb. The CDR3 spells CASSPTTTNEKLLL. V gene TRBV7-6 combines with J gene TRBJ1-4. The CDR3 contains 14 residues when both ends are counted. The germline CDR1 and CDR2 sequences are SGHVS and FNYEAQ.

Worth noting for this clone: This CDR3 fails to terminate in the conserved phenylalanine or tryptophan, so it likely reflects a read error. The DNA is omitted, as the CDR3 cannot be located on it reliably, and the CDR3 follows TCRdb's listing. V gene TRBV2 combines with J gene TRBJ2-4; the D segment call TRBD1 is taken from the table without a DNA check. The CDR3 numbers 14 amino acids, ends counted. CDR1 is SNHLY, CDR2 FYNNEI, per germline. The CDR3 region is CASSELVTGGLVIS.

This clone was seen ten or more times. The J gene is TRBJ2-1, the V gene TRBV6-1; 13 nucleotides align to TRBD2. Germline assignment: CDR1 MNHNS and CDR2 SASEGT. The V and J ends lost 7 bases and 8 bases, in that order; junction bases with no gene match: 8. This CDR3 region has 15 residues. CDR3 residues: CASNYRTSGSDEQFF. DNA for the CDR3: TGTGCCAGCAACTACCGGACTAGCGGGAGTGATGAGCAGTTCTTC.

This clone was picked up a small number of times. J is TRBJ2-5 and V is TRBV28, with D tentatively TRBD1 or TRBD2 (5 bases each). The CDR3 consists of 14 residues. Germline values: CDR1 MDHEN, CDR2 SYDVKM. V dropped 2 bases and J dropped 1 base, with 8 bases sitting between them. CDR3 residues: CASSLGDGQETQYF. CDR3 coding DNA: TGTGCCAGCAGTTTAGGGGACGGCCAAGAGACCCAGTACTTC.

This clone is labeled medium-sized (0.01 to 0.1%). The chain has TRBV28 and TRBJ1-6; 11 bases fit TRBD1. With V trimmed by 7 bases and J by 8 bases, 7 bases remained unmatched. Germline lookup yields CDR1 MDHEN and CDR2 SYDVKM. This CDR3 contains 15 residues. The CDR3 loop is CASKRTGGLDSPLHF. In DNA, the CDR3 is TGTGCCAGCAAAAGGACAGGGGGCTTAGATTCACCCCTCCACTTT.

Concerning this clone itself: One end of the junction varies from germline; a read error may be responsible. The V call is TRBV19, the J call TRBJ2-1; D may correspond to TRBD1 or TRBD2 (5 bases each). Germline CDR1 is LNHDA and CDR2 is SQIVND (reference sequence). CDR3 length: 13 amino acids. CDR3 amino acids: CASGTGLFNEHFF. CDR3 nucleotide sequence: TGTGCCAGCGGGACCGGGTTATTCAATGAGCATTTCTTC.

This clone was seen repeatedly, ten times or more. The CDR3 sequence: CAWRSTDYNEQFF. CDR3 in DNA: TGTGCCTGGAGAAGTACGGATTACAATGAGCAGTTCTTC. V and J are TRBV30 and TRBJ2-1; D is unclear. The CDR3 totals 13 residues. V lost 3 bases to trimming and J lost 4 bases, with 10 bases between them. CDR1 GTSNPN and CDR2 SVGIG come from the germline V gene (reference sequence).

This clone was found many times. The chain is built from TRBV5-1 and TRBJ1-6; 7 bases match TRBD1. After removal of 6 bases from V and 10 bases from J, the junction contained 7 bases not matched to a gene. CDR3 length: 13 residues. Germline V gene sequence: CDR1 SGHRS, CDR2 YFSETQ. In nucleotides, the CDR3 is TGCGCCAGCACCCAGGGGGGGCAATCACCCCTCCACTTT. This sequence encodes CASTQGGQSPLHF.